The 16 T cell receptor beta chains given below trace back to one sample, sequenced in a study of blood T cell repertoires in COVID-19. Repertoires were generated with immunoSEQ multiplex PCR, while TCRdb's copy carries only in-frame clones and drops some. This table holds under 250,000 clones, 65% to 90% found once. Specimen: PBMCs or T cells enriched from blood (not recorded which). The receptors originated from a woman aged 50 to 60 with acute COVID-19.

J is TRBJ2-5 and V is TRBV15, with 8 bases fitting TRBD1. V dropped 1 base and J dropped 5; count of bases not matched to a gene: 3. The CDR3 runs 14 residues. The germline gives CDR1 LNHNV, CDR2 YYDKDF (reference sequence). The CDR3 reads CATSRGTGMETQYF. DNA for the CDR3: TGTGCCACCAGCAGAGGGACAGGGATGGAGACCCAGTACTTC. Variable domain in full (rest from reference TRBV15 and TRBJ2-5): DAMVIQNPRYQVTQFGKPVTLSCSQTLNHNVMYWYQQKSSQAPKLLFHYYDKDFNNEADTPDNFQSRRPNTSFCFLDIRSPGLGDTAMYLCATSRGTGMETQYFGPGTRLLVL.

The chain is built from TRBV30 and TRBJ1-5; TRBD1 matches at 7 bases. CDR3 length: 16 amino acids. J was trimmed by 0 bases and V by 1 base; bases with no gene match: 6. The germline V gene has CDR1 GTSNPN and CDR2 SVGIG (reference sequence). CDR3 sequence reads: CAWSAWTGYSNQPQHF. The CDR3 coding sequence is TGTGCCTGGAGTGCCTGGACAGGTTATAGCAATCAGCCCCAGCATTTT.

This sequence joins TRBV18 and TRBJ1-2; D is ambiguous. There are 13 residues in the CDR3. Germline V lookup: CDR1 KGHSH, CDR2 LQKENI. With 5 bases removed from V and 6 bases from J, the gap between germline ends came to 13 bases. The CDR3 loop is CASSEAPSDGYTF. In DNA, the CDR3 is TGTGCCAGCTCAGAGGCGCCCTCGGATGGCTACACCTTC.

The CDR3 DNA reads as TGTGCCAGCCAGAACTCTGGAAACACCATATATTTT. It yields the protein CASQNSGNTIYF. The rearrangement links TRBV5-4 to TRBJ1-3; D uncertain. The CDR3 has 12 amino acids. CDR1 is SGHNT, CDR2 YYREEE, per germline (reference sequence). The V and J ends lost 7 bases and 0 bases respectively, with 5 bases between them.

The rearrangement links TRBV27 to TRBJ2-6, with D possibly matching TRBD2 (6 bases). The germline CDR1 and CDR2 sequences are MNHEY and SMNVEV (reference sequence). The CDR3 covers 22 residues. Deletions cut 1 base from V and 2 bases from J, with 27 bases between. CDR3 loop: CASSLYPPGRPVSLAGANVLTF. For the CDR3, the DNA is TGTGCCAGCAGTTTATACCCCCCTGGGAGGCCGGTCTCCCTAGCTGGGGCCAACGTCCTGACTTTC. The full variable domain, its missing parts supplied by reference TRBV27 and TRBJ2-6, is EAQVTQNPRYLITVTGKKLTVTCSQNMNHEYMSWYRQDPGLGLRQIYYSMNVEVTDKGDVPEGYKVSRKEKRNFPLILESPSPNQTSLYFCASSLYPPGRPVSLAGANVLTFGAGSRLTVL.

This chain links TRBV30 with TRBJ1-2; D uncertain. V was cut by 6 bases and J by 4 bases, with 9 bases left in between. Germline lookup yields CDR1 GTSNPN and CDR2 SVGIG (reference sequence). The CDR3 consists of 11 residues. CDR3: CACRLSYGYTF. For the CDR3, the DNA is TGTGCCTGCCGACTTAGCTATGGCTACACCTTC.

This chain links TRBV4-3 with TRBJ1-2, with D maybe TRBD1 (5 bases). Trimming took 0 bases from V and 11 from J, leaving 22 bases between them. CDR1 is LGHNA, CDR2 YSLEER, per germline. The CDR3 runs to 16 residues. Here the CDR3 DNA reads TGCGCCAGCAGCCAAGATATGTCGCCAGGGATTTTTCCTTACACCTTC. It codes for CASSQDMSPGIFPYTF.

CDR3 nucleotides: TGCGCCAGCAGCCAAGCCTTACAGGGGGGGACTGAAGCTTTCTTT. It codes for CASSQALQGGTEAFF. The chain has TRBV4-3 and TRBJ1-1; TRBD1 aligns across 8 bases. Germline V gives CDR1 LGHNA, CDR2 YSLEER. The V gene end was trimmed by 1 base and the J gene end by 5 bases; junction bases not matched to a gene: 6. The CDR3 is 15 residues long.

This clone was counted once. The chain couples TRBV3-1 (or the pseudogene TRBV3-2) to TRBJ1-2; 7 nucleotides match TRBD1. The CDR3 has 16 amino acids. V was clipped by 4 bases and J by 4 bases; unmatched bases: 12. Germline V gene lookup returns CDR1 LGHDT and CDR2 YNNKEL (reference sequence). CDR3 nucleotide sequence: TGTGCCAGCAGCCCCAGGGCCTTGACAGGGACCTATGGCTACACCTTC. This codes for CASSPRALTGTYGYTF.

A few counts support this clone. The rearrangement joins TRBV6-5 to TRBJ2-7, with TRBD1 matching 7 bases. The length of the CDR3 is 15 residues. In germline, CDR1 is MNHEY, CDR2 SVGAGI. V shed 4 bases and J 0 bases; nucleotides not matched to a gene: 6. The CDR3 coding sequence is TGTGCCAGCAGTTTCACAGGGGCCAGCTCCTACGAGCAGTACTTC. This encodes CASSFTGASSYEQYF.

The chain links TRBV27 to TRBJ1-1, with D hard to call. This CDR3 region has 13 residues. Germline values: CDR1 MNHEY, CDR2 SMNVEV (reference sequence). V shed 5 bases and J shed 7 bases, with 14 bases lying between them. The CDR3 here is CASSVQQDIEAFF. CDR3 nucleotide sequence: TGTGCCAGCAGTGTCCAGCAGGATATTGAAGCTTTCTTT.

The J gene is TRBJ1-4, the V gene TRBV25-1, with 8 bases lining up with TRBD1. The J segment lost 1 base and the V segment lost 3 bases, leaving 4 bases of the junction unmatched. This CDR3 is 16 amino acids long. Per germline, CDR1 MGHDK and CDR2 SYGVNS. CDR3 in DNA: TGTGCCAGCAGTGAGGCACAGGGGGTAACTAATGAAAAACTGTTTTTT. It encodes CASSEAQGVTNEKLFF. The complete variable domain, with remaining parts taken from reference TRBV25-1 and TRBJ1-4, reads EADIYQTPRYLVIGTGKKITLECSQTMGHDKMYWYQQDPGMELHLIHYSYGVNSTEKGDLSSESTVSRIRTEHFPLTLESARPSHTSQYLCASSEAQGVTNEKLFFGSGTQLSVL.

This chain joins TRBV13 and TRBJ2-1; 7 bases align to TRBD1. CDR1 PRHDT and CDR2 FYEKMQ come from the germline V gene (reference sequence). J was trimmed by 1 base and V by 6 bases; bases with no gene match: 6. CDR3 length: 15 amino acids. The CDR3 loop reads CASSLTGESYNEQFF. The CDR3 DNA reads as TGTGCCAGCAGTCTAACAGGGGAATCCTACAATGAGCAGTTCTTC.

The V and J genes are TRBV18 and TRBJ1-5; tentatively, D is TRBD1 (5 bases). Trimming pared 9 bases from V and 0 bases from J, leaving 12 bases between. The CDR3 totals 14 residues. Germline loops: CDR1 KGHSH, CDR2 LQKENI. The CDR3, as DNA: TGTGCCAGTCAGGGAAGTAATAGCAATCAGCCCCAGCATTTT. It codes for CASQGSNSNQPQHF.

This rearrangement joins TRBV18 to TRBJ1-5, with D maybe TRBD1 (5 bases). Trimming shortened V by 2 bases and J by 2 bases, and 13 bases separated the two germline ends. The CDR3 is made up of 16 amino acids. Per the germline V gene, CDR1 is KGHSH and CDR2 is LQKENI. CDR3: CASSPAGGGGNQPQHF. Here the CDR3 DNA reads TGTGCCAGCTCACCAGCCGGGGGTGGAGGCAATCAGCCCCAGCATTTT.

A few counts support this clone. The CDR3: CASITTGETQYF. The CDR3, as DNA: TGTGCCAGCATCACGACCGGGGAGACCCAGTACTTC. The chain joins TRBV6-5 to TRBJ2-5; D uncertain. Trimming shortened V by 7 bases and J by 5 bases, and 11 bases separated the two germline ends. CDR1 and CDR2 from the germline V gene are MNHEY and SVGAGI. The CDR3 sequence is 12 residues long.